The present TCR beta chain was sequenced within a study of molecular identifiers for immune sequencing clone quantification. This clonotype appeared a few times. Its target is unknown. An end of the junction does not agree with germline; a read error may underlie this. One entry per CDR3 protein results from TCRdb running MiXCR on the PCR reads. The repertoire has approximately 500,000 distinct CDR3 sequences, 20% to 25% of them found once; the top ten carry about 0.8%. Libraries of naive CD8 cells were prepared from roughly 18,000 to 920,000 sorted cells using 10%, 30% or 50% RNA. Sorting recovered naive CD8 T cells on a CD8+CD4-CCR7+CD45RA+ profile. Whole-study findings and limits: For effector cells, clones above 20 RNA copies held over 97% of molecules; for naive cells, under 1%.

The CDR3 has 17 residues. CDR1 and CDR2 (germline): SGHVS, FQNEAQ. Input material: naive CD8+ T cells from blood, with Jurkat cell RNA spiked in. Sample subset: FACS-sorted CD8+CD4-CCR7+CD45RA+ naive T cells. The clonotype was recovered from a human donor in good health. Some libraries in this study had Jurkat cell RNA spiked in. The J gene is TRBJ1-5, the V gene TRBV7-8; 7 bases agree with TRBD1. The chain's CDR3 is CASSRYPRDSSNQPQHF. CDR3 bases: TGTGCTAGCAGCAGATACCCCCGGGACAGTAGCAATCAGCCCCAGCATTTT.